This is a list of T cell receptor beta chains from one sample in a study of OX40 agonist ivuxolimab in advanced cancers. Using immunoSEQ multiplex PCR, the repertoire was profiled, and TCRdb retains in-frame clones only, with some absent. In the table there are 20,000 to 25,000 clones, roughly 84% of which are singletons. The source was CD4+ or CD8+ T cells sorted from blood, collected in a trial of the OX40 agonist ivuxolimab. The receptors were sampled from an adult with an advanced solid tumor such as melanoma, head and neck, liver or kidney cancer. Both conserved end residues are part of each CDR3. The order of the fields is clone size, D gene, V gene, J gene, CDR3 DNA, CDR3 protein. A D gene is named only where the DNA matches it firmly. A clone size is listed for some rows: how often the clone was seen (once, few, many), or a class if it is expanded.

size: .
D: .
V: TRBV7-2
J: TRBJ2-5
DNA: TGTGCCAGCAGCTATAACCAGGGGATGGAAGAGACCCAGTACTTC
CDR3: CASSYNQGMEETQYF

size: .
D: .
V: TRBV5-4
J: TRBJ1-1
DNA: TGTGCCAGCAGCTTGGGAGGCGTGAGGGTTAACACTGAAGCTTTCTTT
CDR3: CASSLGGVRVNTEAFF

size: .
D: .
V: TRBV6-5
J: TRBJ1-5
DNA: TGTGCCAGCAGTTACCGTCAGGGTTATCAGCCCCAGCATTTT
CDR3: CASSYRQGYQPQHF

size: .
D: .
V: TRBV5-4
J: TRBJ1-3
DNA: TGTGCCAGCAGCCTCTCCGGGGTCTGGAACACCATATATTTT
CDR3: CASSLSGVWNTIYF

size: .
D: .
V: TRBV15
J: TRBJ2-7
DNA: TGTGCCCCTGCCATAGGCCAGGGCGAGCAGTACTTC
CDR3: CAPAIGQGEQYF

size: .
D: TRBD2
V: TRBV10-3
J: TRBJ2-1
DNA: TGTGCCATCGGGGGGGTTGAGCAGTTCTTC
CDR3: CAIGGVEQFF

size: .
D: TRBD2
V: TRBV7-9
J: TRBJ2-1
DNA: TGTGCCAGCAGCCCCGCCTCCCTAGCGGGGGGCAATGAGCAGTTCTTC
CDR3: CASSPASLAGGNEQFF

size: .
D: .
V: TRBV13
J: TRBJ2-7
DNA: TGTGCCAGCAGCCGCAAGGAAGCCAGGTCCTACGAGCAGTACTTC
CDR3: CASSRKEARSYEQYF

size: .
D: TRBD1
V: TRBV28
J: TRBJ1-2
DNA: TGTGCCAGCAGTTTAAGTACAGGGGGCTACGGCTACACCTTC
CDR3: CASSLSTGGYGYTF

size: .
D: .
V: TRBV30
J: TRBJ2-1
DNA: TGTGCCTGGAGTTCCCAGGGAAACAATGAGCAGTTCTTC
CDR3: CAWSSQGNNEQFF

size: .
D: .
V: TRBV21-1
J: TRBJ2-2
DNA: TGTGCCAGCAGCAAGGGGACTAGGTTCACCGGGGAGCTGTTTTTT
CDR3: CASSKGTRFTGELFF

size: .
D: .
V: TRBV14
J: TRBJ2-7
DNA: TGTGCCAGCAGCCAAGATAACAGCTTCTACGAGCAGTACTTC
CDR3: CASSQDNSFYEQYF

size: .
D: TRBD2
V: TRBV5-1
J: TRBJ2-7
DNA: TGCGCCAGCAGCTTGGGACTAGCGGGATCGGACTACGAGCAGTACTTC
CDR3: CASSLGLAGSDYEQYF

size: .
D: .
V: TRBV2
J: TRBJ1-1
DNA: TGTGCCAGCATTCCGACAGGACTGAACACTGAAGCTTTCTTT
CDR3: CASIPTGLNTEAFF

size: few
D: TRBD1
V: TRBV4-1
J: TRBJ1-5
DNA: TGCGCCAGCAGCCCCCGAAGCAAACAGGGGGCTATTCAGCCCCAGCATTTT
CDR3: CASSPRSKQGAIQPQHF